What follows are 30 T cell receptor beta chains derived from one specimen sequenced in a study of tumor and adjacent non-tumor tissue in lung cancer. RNA was extracted from bulk tissue without any cell sorting. The library came from three nested PCR rounds adapted from ARM-PCR protocols. MiXCR, run by TCRdb on the multiplex PCR reads, gives a single entry per CDR3 protein. This table holds more than 95,000 distinct CDR3 sequences, approximately 66% found once. Input material: lung tumor tissue. These receptor sequences come from a man between 25 and 39 years old with non-small cell lung cancer.

A note on this clonotype: Without the conserved terminal phenylalanine or tryptophan, this CDR3 likely stems from a read error. V gene TRBV12-3 or TRBV12-4 combines with J gene TRBJ2-3; D gene unclear. Deletions cut 4 bases from V and 10 bases from J, with 9 bases between. This CDR3 contains 11 residues. CDR3 bases: TGTGCCAGCAGTTCACTTGACTCGCAGTATTTG. This encodes CASSSLDSQYL.

As regards this clonotype: In this CDR3 the conserved last residue, phenylalanine or tryptophan, is missing, so a read error is likely. The DNA is omitted, as the CDR3 cannot be located on it reliably, and the CDR3 follows TCRdb's listing. This chain joins TRBV6-5 and TRBJ2-5. The length of the CDR3 is 14 amino acids, counting both ends. CDR1 and CDR2 (germline): MNHEY, SVGAGI. CDR3 in amino acids: CASSYDGSIETHYL.

This chain uses TRBV11-2 with TRBJ2-1; 7 bases line up with TRBD2. The V gene's germline CDR1 is SGHAT and CDR2 FQNNGV. The CDR3 covers 15 residues. Unmatched junction bases numbered 13, after V lost 5 bases and J lost 9 bases. The CDR3 here is CASSPTGGSSGEQFF. CDR3 DNA: TGTGCCAGCAGCCCCACTGGCGGGAGTAGTGGTGAGCAGTTCTTC.

The chain is built from TRBV7-2 and TRBJ2-1; D remains unclear. V lost 5 bases, J lost 0 bases, and 8 bases lay in between. The CDR3 is 14 residues long. Germline V gives CDR1 SGHTA, CDR2 FQGNSA. The CDR3 here is CASSPRYSYNEQFF. As DNA, the CDR3 is TGTGCCAGCAGCCCCCGGTACTCCTACAATGAGCAGTTCTTC.

Remarks on this clonotype: Possible read error: a much larger clone is one base away. The V and J genes are TRBV10-3 and TRBJ1-2; tentative D call: TRBD1 (5 bases). Trimming pared 6 bases from V and 0 bases from J, leaving 17 bases between. In germline, CDR1 is ENHRY, CDR2 SYGVKD. CDR3 length equals 16 residues. CDR3 nucleotides: TGTGCCATCAGGGGAAATGGGGGGATGGCTAACTATGGCTACACCTTC. Amino acid sequence: CAIRGNGGMANYGYTF.

Ten or more counts support this clonotype. The chain employs TRBV4-1 and TRBJ2-5, with no clear D. Trimming took off 4 bases at V and 3 bases at J, with 9 bases between the two ends. Germline CDR1 MGHRA, CDR2 YSYEKL. The CDR3 runs to 13 residues. CDR3 sequence (DNA): TGCGCCAGCAGCCGCGGATGGAAAGAGACCCAGTACTTC. This encodes CASSRGWKETQYF.

As regards this clonotype: Compared with germline, one end of the junction differs, possibly owing to a read error. The gene calls are TRBV6-2 or TRBV6-3 and TRBJ2-1, with D maybe TRBD2 (6 bases). Germline V gives CDR1 MNHEY, CDR2 SVGEGT. This CDR3 spans 13 amino acids. The DNA of the CDR3 is TGTGTCAGCAGGACTAACGAACTTGGTGAGCAGTTCTTC. Protein product: CVSRTNELGEQFF.

This clonotype was counted ten times or more. This chain uses TRBV12-3 or TRBV12-4 with TRBJ2-2; TRBD1 matches 8 bases. After removal of 6 bases from V and 6 bases from J, the junction contained 6 bases not matched to a gene. This CDR3 comprises 14 residues. CDR3 sequence: CASSDNRGSGELFF. The CDR3 nucleotides read TGTGCCAGCAGCGACAACAGGGGGTCCGGGGAGCTGTTTTTT.

As concerns this clonotype: This may be a read error: a much more frequent sequence differs by one nucleotide. The chain carries TRBV25-1 and TRBJ2-2; unclear D gene. This CDR3 contains 15 residues. Germline V gene lookup returns CDR1 MGHDK and CDR2 SYGVNS. CDR3 sequence reads: CVSSEHNRNTGELFF. The CDR3 coding sequence is TGTGTCAGCAGTGAACACAATAGAAACACCGGGGAGCTGTTTTTT.

Remarks on this clonotype: The junction departs from the called germline gene at one end, perhaps through a read error. The chain employs TRBV7-2 and TRBJ2-3, with unresolved D. CDR3 length equals 14 residues. Germline CDR1 and CDR2: SGHTA and FQGNSA. CDR3 in amino acids: CASSSYMGTDTQNF. CDR3 DNA: TGTGCCAGCAGCTCTTACATGGGCACAGATACGCAGAATTTT.

Concerning this clonotype: This clone may be a read error of a much larger clone one base away. The V call is TRBV10-1, the J call TRBJ2-1; D is ambiguous. Per the germline V gene, CDR1 is WNHNN and CDR2 is SYGVQD (reference sequence). The CDR3 sequence is 12 residues long. Here the CDR3 DNA reads TGCGCCAGCAATGAGTCGGTGACCGAGCAGTTCTTC. The encoded protein is CASNESVTEQFF.

Worth noting for this clonotype: This CDR3 is missing its conserved last phenylalanine or tryptophan, likely due to a read error. The V call is TRBV11-2, the J call TRBJ1-2; D is unresolved. Germline loops: CDR1 SGHAT, CDR2 FQNNGV. Trimming took off 5 bases at V and 4 bases at J, with 20 bases between the two ends. The CDR3 is 16 residues long. The CDR3 DNA sequence: TGTGCCAGCAGCCCCGCGTCCGGGCAGGCCGTCTATGGCTACACCCTC. Protein product: CASSPASGQAVYGYTL.

This clonotype was seen only a few times. The rearrangement links TRBV29-1 to TRBJ2-1; 7 bases match TRBD2. V was clipped by 3 bases and J by 5 bases; unmatched bases: 10. The length of the CDR3 is 15 residues. Germline V gene lookup returns CDR1 SQVTM and CDR2 ANQGSEA. The CDR3, as DNA: TGCAGCGTTGAGGGAGCTAGCGGACGACACAATGAGCAGTTCTTC. Translating gives CSVEGASGRHNEQFF.

This clonotype has a single count. A read error may explain this, as a much larger clone is one base away. The V gene is TRBV6-2 or TRBV6-3, the J gene TRBJ2-3; a weak D match, TRBD2 (5 bases). Trimming removed 6 bases from V and 2 bases from J, with 12 bases in between. CDR3 size: 14 residues. Germline-derived CDR1 and CDR2 are MNHEY and SVGEGT. The CDR3 DNA follows: TGTGCCAGCAGACAGCCCGGACTCACAGATACGCAGTATTTT. It translates to CASRQPGLTDTQYF.

Regarding this clonotype: This could be a read error, since a much larger clone is one nucleotide away. This chain links TRBV4-2 with TRBJ1-2; no clear D gene. Germline V gene data show CDR1 as LGHNA and CDR2 as YNFKEQ. The V and J ends lost 3 bases and 7 bases respectively, with 15 bases between them. The CDR3 has 14 residues. The chain's CDR3 is CASSHFSRAGGYTF. The DNA of the CDR3 is TGTGCCAGCAGCCATTTCTCAAGGGCGGGTGGCTACACCTTC.

In the case of this clonotype: This may be a read error: a much more frequent sequence differs by one nucleotide. V and J are TRBV20-1 and TRBJ2-5, with TRBD2 matching over 7 bases. The CDR3 covers 15 residues. Germline V CDR1 and CDR2: DFQATT, SNEGSKA (reference sequence). The CDR3 DNA is TGCAGTGCTAGAGGGGTGGGAGGGCCCCAAGAGACCCAGTGCTTC. Protein: CSARGVGGPQETQCF.

This clonotype was observed once. The chain has TRBV7-9 and TRBJ2-7; tentatively, D is TRBD1 or TRBD2 (5 bases each). Trimming shortened V by 8 bases and J by 2 bases, and 22 bases separated the two germline ends. There are 16 residues in the CDR3. Looked up from germline, CDR1 is SEHNR and CDR2 is FQNEAQ (reference sequence). The CDR3 region has the DNA TGTGCCAGCCTCACGCCCGGGACGGTGGACACCTACGAGCAGTACTTC. Residues: CASLTPGTVDTYEQYF. Full variable domain (missing parts from reference TRBV7-9 and TRBJ2-7): DTGVSQNPRHKITKRGQNVTFRCDPISEHNRLYWYRQTLGQGPEFLTYFQNEAQLEKSRLLSDRFSAERPKGSFSTLEIQRTEQGDSAMYLCASLTPGTVDTYEQYFGPGTRLTVT.

Worth noting for this clonotype: The junction differs from germline at one of its ends, possibly a read error. The rearrangement uses TRBV4-1 and TRBJ1-5; 7 bases match TRBD1. This CDR3 has 15 amino acids. The germline gives CDR1 MGHRA, CDR2 YSYEKL. The CDR3 spells CASSQGGGGNRPQHF. In nucleotides, the CDR3 is TGCGCCAGCAGCCAAGGGGGAGGGGGCAATCGGCCCCAGCATTTT.

Remarks on this clonotype: Being one base from a much bigger clone, this may be a read error. The chain links TRBV5-1 to TRBJ1-2, with unresolved D. Germline lookup yields CDR1 SGHRS and CDR2 YFSETQ. Trimming shortened V by 6 bases and J by 1 base, and 13 bases separated the two germline ends. The CDR3 runs to 14 residues. Here the CDR3 DNA reads TGCGCCAGCACCTTAACGTTAAATAACTATGGCTACACCTTC. Translated, it gives CASTLTLNNYGYTF. Variable domain in full (rest from reference TRBV5-1 and TRBJ1-2): KAGVTQTPRYLIKTRGQQVTLSCSPISGHRSVSWYQQTPGQGLQFLFEYFSETQRNKGNFPGRFSGRQFSNSRSEMNVSTLELGDSALYLCASTLTLNNYGYTFGSGTRLTVV.

As to this clonotype: A read error may explain this, as a much larger clone is one base away. V is TRBV20-1 and J is TRBJ2-7; 7 bases fit TRBD1. The CDR3 has 14 residues. Germline lookup yields CDR1 DFQATT and CDR2 SNEGSKA (reference sequence). V shed 1 base, J shed 3 bases, and the junction held 6 bases outside the gene matches. CDR3 in DNA: TGCAGTGCTAGAGGGGGTGGGACAGTCTACGAGCAGTACTTC. It translates to CSARGGGTVYEQYF.

Regarding this clonotype: Mismatch with germline at one junction end may stem from a read error. The gene calls are TRBV11-1 and TRBJ2-1; 7 bases fit TRBD2. This CDR3 contains 15 residues. Germline values: CDR1 SGHAT, CDR2 FQDESV (reference sequence). CDR3 nucleotide sequence: TGTGCCAGCAGATTAGGCGGGAGCTCCTACGATGAGCAGTTCTTC. It is translated as CASRLGGSSYDEQFF.

With regard to this clonotype: This may come from a read error, since a much larger clone is one base off. The rearrangement links TRBV6-1 to TRBJ2-7; 9 nucleotides align to TRBD2. This CDR3 has 14 residues. CDR1 is MNHNS, CDR2 SASEGT, per germline. CDR3 sequence: CGSSEVIAGDEQYF. In DNA, the CDR3 is TGTGGCAGCAGTGAAGTGATAGCGGGAGACGAGCAGTACTTC.

J is TRBJ1-1 and V is TRBV6-1; D is uncertain. V lost 10 bases and J 1 base, leaving 16 bases between the germline ends. Looked up from germline, CDR1 is MNHNS and CDR2 is SASEGT. CDR3 length equals 14 residues. CDR3 loop: CATRRGFTNTEAFF. CDR3 sequence (DNA): TGTGCCACCCGGAGAGGGTTTACGAACACTGAAGCTTTCTTT.

To note about this clonotype: The CDR3 end shows no conserved phenylalanine or tryptophan, and so a read error is likely. This rearrangement joins TRBV5-1 to TRBJ2-7; a possible D gene is TRBD1 (5 bases). Trimming took 0 bases from V and 4 from J, leaving 8 bases between them. CDR1 is SGHRS and CDR2 is YFSETQ in the germline V gene. The CDR3 covers 13 residues. The CDR3 nucleotides read TGCGCCAGCAGCTTGGAGGGGTTGTACGAGCAGTACTGC. This sequence encodes CASSLEGLYEQYC.

As for this clonotype: The CDR3 does not end in the conserved phenylalanine or tryptophan, so this is likely a read error. This CDR3 reads CASSLRSSGGAGETQYS. CDR3 DNA sequence: TGCGCCAGCAGCCTCCGGAGTAGCGGGGGGGCCGGAGAGACCCAGTACTCC. The chain joins TRBV4-1 to TRBJ2-5; 11 nucleotides match TRBD2. Per germline, CDR1 MGHRA and CDR2 YSYEKL. V lost 4 bases to trimming and J lost 4 bases; unmatched junction nucleotides: 11. CDR3 length equals 17 residues.

Only a few counts were recorded for this clonotype. Germline is not matched at one junction end, which may reflect a read error. This sequence joins TRBV20-1 and TRBJ2-1; a possible D gene is TRBD2 (6 bases). The CDR3 consists of 14 residues. Germline lookup yields CDR1 DFQATT and CDR2 SNEGSKA (reference sequence). Written as DNA, the CDR3 is TGCAGTGCTAGGTCAGTGGGGGGATACAATGGGCAGTTCTTC. Its translation: CSARSVGGYNGQFF.

The chain recombines TRBV11-2 with TRBJ2-7; D might be TRBD1 or TRBD2, each matching 5 bases. Germline V gene data show CDR1 as SGHAT and CDR2 as FQNNGV. Trimming pared 3 bases from V and 6 bases from J, leaving 24 bases between. The CDR3 runs to 17 residues. The CDR3 loop reads CASSFVGSVGTTLEQYF. The CDR3 DNA reads as TGTGCCAGCAGCTTTGTAGGGTCCGTGGGGACGACCCTCGAGCAGTACTTC.

This clonotype was seen a handful of times. V usage is TRBV5-4 and J usage is TRBJ2-7, with 11 bases identical to TRBD1. Per the germline V gene, CDR1 is SGHNT and CDR2 is YYREEE (reference sequence). The CDR3 is 15 amino acids. V was pared by 4 bases and J by 3 bases, with 6 bases of the junction left unmatched. The CDR3 DNA reads TGTGCCAGCAGCCGGGGGGGACAGGGGGTCTACGAGCAGTACTTC. Residues: CASSRGGQGVYEQYF.

Notes on this clonotype: A single base separates this from a much larger clone, so it may be a read error. V and J are TRBV14 and TRBJ2-5, with TRBD1 as a possible D gene (5 bases). The CDR3 has 14 residues. Germline V gene data show CDR1 as SGHDN and CDR2 as FVKESK. CDR3 loop: CAGSQLTGKETQYF. CDR3 in DNA: TGTGCCGGCAGCCAACTAACAGGAAAAGAGACCCAGTACTTC.

A word on this clonotype: Compared with germline, one end of the junction differs, possibly owing to a read error. J is TRBJ1-6 and V is TRBV6-5, with unresolved D. The germline gives CDR1 MNHEY, CDR2 SVGAGI. This CDR3 spans 13 amino acids. CDR3 in amino acids: CANSSYSESPLRF. CDR3 nucleotide sequence: TGTGCCAACAGTTCTTACAGTGAATCACCCCTCCGCTTT.